Sequencing of this TCR beta chain was carried out in a study of blood T cell repertoires in COVID-19. Overall study: Some COVID-19 samples were acute and others convalescent; all came from the United States, Italy and Spain. PBMCs, B-cell-depleted T cells, or T cells provided the cDNA or gDNA that made up the material.

Sequencing used immunoSEQ multiplex PCR; TCRdb keeps in-frame clones, though not all of them. The repertoire holds around 380,000 clones, with about 89% as singletons. This CDR3 region has 15 residues. The trim removed 5 bases at V and 7 bases at J, leaving 8 bases unmatched. Germline V CDR1 and CDR2: LNHDA, SQIVND (reference sequence). Study members were between 18 and 89 years old and lived in around 24 US regions. The genes are TRBV19 and TRBJ2-1; 10 bases fit TRBD2. The sample comprised PBMCs or T cells enriched from blood (not recorded which). This receptor was identified in a man aged 25-40 years who had recovered from COVID-19. CDR3 region: CASSSASGGWNEQFF. DNA for the CDR3: TGTGCCAGTAGTTCCGCTAGCGGGGGCTGGAATGAGCAGTTCTTC.